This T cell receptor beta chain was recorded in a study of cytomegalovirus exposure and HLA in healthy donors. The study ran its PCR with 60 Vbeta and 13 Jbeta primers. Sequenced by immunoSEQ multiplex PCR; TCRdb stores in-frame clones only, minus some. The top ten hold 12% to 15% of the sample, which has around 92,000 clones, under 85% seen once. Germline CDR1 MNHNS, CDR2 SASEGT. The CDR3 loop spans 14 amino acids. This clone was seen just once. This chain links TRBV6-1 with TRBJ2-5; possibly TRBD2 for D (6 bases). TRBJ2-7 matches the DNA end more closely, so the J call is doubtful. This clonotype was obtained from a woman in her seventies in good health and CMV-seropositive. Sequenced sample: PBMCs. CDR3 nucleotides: TGTGCCAGCAGTGGAGCGGGCTCCTCCTACGAGCAGTACTTC. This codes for CASSGAGSSYEQYF.